Given below is one T cell receptor (beta chain) in context. Its antigen remains unknown. Primers included in the PCR were 60 Vbeta and 13 Jbeta primers. The protocol was immunoSEQ multiplex PCR, while the TCRdb copy is restricted to in-frame clones and leaves out a portion. The sample lists some 130,000 clones, around 70% occurring once. This CDR3 is built from 14 residues. In germline, CDR1 is KGHSH, CDR2 LQKENI. Trimming stripped 4 bases from V and 7 bases from J, with 14 bases between. The data belong to a study of cytomegalovirus exposure and HLA in healthy donors. Study-level results: In a later analysis, V- and J-gene trimming of beta chains associated with a DCLRE1C missense variant, replicated independently. The study labeled approximately 150 TCR beta chains cytomegalovirus-associated. Across donors, most TCRs were seen rarely, yet some public ones were widespread. A later analysis appeared to link common viral pathogens to several of the most significant clusters.

Sequenced: PBMCs. The clonotype was recovered from a man under 40 in good health and CMV-seropositive. V gene TRBV18 combines with J gene TRBJ2-1, with D possibly TRBD1 on 6 matching bases. CDR3 protein: CASSQLNQGNEQFF. Written as DNA, the CDR3 is TGTGCCAGCTCACAACTTAATCAGGGGAATGAGCAGTTCTTC.